These 16 T cell receptor beta chains share one sample of origin, sequenced in a study of cytotoxic CD8 clonotypes in ibrutinib-treated CLL. Produced via immunoSEQ multiplex PCR; TCRdb's table is partial and in-frame only. Found here are 160,000 or so clones, approximately 84% of them singletons; the top ten hold less than 6%. The material sequenced was PBMCs, taken after 24 months of ibrutinib treatment. The receptors come from a human donor with chronic lymphocytic leukemia.

This sequence joins TRBV19 and TRBJ2-7; 7 bases line up with TRBD1. The V segment lost 4 bases and the J segment 3 bases; nucleotides outside the gene matches: 9. The CDR3 covers 15 residues. Germline CDR1 reads LNHDA; CDR2 reads SQIVND (reference sequence). CDR3 sequence reads: CASSSRQGPDYEQYF. In DNA, the CDR3 is TGTGCCAGTAGTAGCCGACAGGGACCTGACTACGAGCAGTACTTC. The variable domain in full, completed from reference TRBV19 and TRBJ2-7, reads DGGITQSPKYLFRKEGQNVTLSCEQNLNHDAMYWYRQDPGQGLRLIYYSQIVNDFQKGDIAEGYSVSREKKESFPLTVTSAQKNPTAFYLCASSSRQGPDYEQYFGPGTRLTVT.

CDR3 DNA: TGTGCCAGCAGCTTGCAGTTAGGGGGAATAAATCAGCCCCAGCATTTT. This translates into CASSLQLGGINQPQHF. This chain links TRBV5-6 with TRBJ1-5; tentatively, D is TRBD1 (6 bases). CDR1 and CDR2 (germline): SGHDT, YYEEEE. The CDR3 sequence is 16 residues long. With 1 base removed from V and 4 bases from J, the gap between germline ends came to 15 bases.

This sequence joins TRBV7-3 and TRBJ1-3, with 7 nucleotides matching TRBD1. V lost 4 bases to trimming and J lost 0 bases; unmatched junction nucleotides: 6. Germline V lookup: CDR1 SGHTA, CDR2 FQGTGA. This CDR3 is 16 amino acids long. CDR3: CASSSTGARSGNTIYF. The DNA for the CDR3 is TGTGCCAGCAGCTCTACAGGGGCACGCTCTGGAAACACCATATATTTT.

The chain recombines TRBV19 with TRBJ2-5; 7 bases agree with TRBD2. Germline V lookup: CDR1 LNHDA, CDR2 SQIVND (reference sequence). With V trimmed by 7 bases and J by 5 bases, 7 bases remained unmatched. The CDR3 runs 13 residues. The CDR3 DNA reads TGTGCCAGTACTCTGGACGGGGGGGAGACCCAGTACTTC. It is translated as CASTLDGGETQYF.

This clone was seen only once. The V and J genes are TRBV6-5 and TRBJ1-2; 12 positions match TRBD1. V was clipped by 6 bases and J by 5 bases; unmatched bases: 4. Germline CDR1 is MNHEY and CDR2 is SVGAGI. This CDR3 comprises 14 residues. The CDR3 here is CASRRDRGLYGYTF. The CDR3 nucleotides read TGTGCCAGCAGGAGGGACAGGGGGCTGTATGGCTACACCTTC.

The genes are TRBV7-8 and TRBJ2-5, with 11 bases lining up with TRBD2. Per the germline V gene, CDR1 is SGHVS and CDR2 is FQNEAQ. After removal of 5 bases from V and 1 base from J, the junction contained 6 bases not matched to a gene. The CDR3 has 16 residues. CDR3 in amino acids: CASSPTSGMGQETQYF. CDR3 DNA sequence: TGTGCCAGCAGCCCGACTAGCGGGATGGGCCAAGAGACCCAGTACTTC.

The chain uses TRBV18 and TRBJ2-1; D unclear. Trimming took off 0 bases at V and 7 bases at J, with 16 bases between the two ends. Germline assignment: CDR1 KGHSH and CDR2 LQKENI. The CDR3 length is 16 residues. CDR3 DNA: TGTGCCAGCTCACCACCGGTCAGGTCCCGATTGAATGAGCAGTTCTTC. The encoded protein is CASSPPVRSRLNEQFF. The full variable domain, in which reference TRBV18 and TRBJ2-1 provide the parts outside the CDR3, is NAGVMQNPRHLVRRRGQEARLRCSPMKGHSHVYWYRQLPEEGLKFMVYLQKENIIDESGMPKERFSAEFPKEGPSILRIQQVVRGDSAAYFCASSPPVRSRLNEQFFGPGTRLTVL.

V gene TRBV30 combines with J gene TRBJ2-2; D is perhaps TRBD2 (6 bases). The germline gives CDR1 GTSNPN, CDR2 SVGIG (reference sequence). This CDR3 has 18 amino acids. Trimming stripped 2 bases from V and 5 bases from J, with 24 bases between. The CDR3 region is CAWSPGTPFLAGTGELFF. For the CDR3, the DNA is TGTGCCTGGAGTCCGGGGACTCCGTTCCTCGCCGGGACCGGGGAGCTGTTTTTT.

The chain uses TRBV6-5 and TRBJ2-5, with 9 bases fitting TRBD2. After removal of 3 bases from V and 5 bases from J, the junction contained 7 bases not matched to a gene. Germline V CDR1 and CDR2: MNHEY, SVGAGI. This CDR3 region has 15 residues. The CDR3 DNA reads TGTGCCAGCAGTTATGGAGCGGGGGGTGGGGAGACCCAGTACTTC. Its translation: CASSYGAGGGETQYF.

This chain joins TRBV7-9 and TRBJ2-1; 8 bases are a match to TRBD1. Germline V gives CDR1 SEHNR, CDR2 FQNEAQ (reference sequence). V was pared by 5 bases and J by 7 bases, with 7 bases of the junction left unmatched. The CDR3 extends over 14 amino acids. DNA of the CDR3: TGTGCCAGCAGCCCTCGGGACAGGAGAAATGAGCAGTTCTTC. Protein product: CASSPRDRRNEQFF.

The genes are TRBV19 and TRBJ1-1, with D perhaps TRBD1 (6 bases). The CDR3 is 14 amino acids. Germline values: CDR1 LNHDA, CDR2 SQIVND (reference sequence). V lost 6 bases to trimming and J lost 0 bases, with 11 bases between them. The CDR3 loop reads CASSVDSMNTEAFF. In DNA, the CDR3 is TGTGCCAGTAGCGTGGACAGTATGAACACTGAAGCTTTCTTT. The full variable domain, rest sourced from reference TRBV19 and TRBJ1-1, is DGGITQSPKYLFRKEGQNVTLSCEQNLNHDAMYWYRQDPGQGLRLIYYSQIVNDFQKGDIAEGYSVSREKKESFPLTVTSAQKNPTAFYLCASSVDSMNTEAFFGQGTRLTVV.

This clone was counted only a few times. The chain couples TRBV7-9 to TRBJ1-5, with D possibly matching TRBD1 (5 bases). This CDR3 is built from 13 residues. V was shortened by 3 bases and J by 7 bases, with 10 bases between the two germline ends. Germline values: CDR1 SEHNR, CDR2 FQNEAQ (reference sequence). The CDR3 nucleotides read TGTGCCAGCAGCTTGTCAGGGCAACAGCCCCAGCATTTT. Encoded protein: CASSLSGQQPQHF.

The CDR3 loop is CATSPSQGTFYGYTF. CDR3 coding DNA: TGTGCCACCAGTCCCTCGCAGGGGACCTTCTATGGCTACACCTTC. J is TRBJ1-2 and V is TRBV15, with D tentatively TRBD1 (6 bases). The CDR3 is made up of 15 amino acids. The germline V gene has CDR1 LNHNV and CDR2 YYDKDF (reference sequence). V was pared by 6 bases and J by 4 bases, with 18 bases between.

This chain uses TRBV19 with TRBJ2-2; D may be TRBD1 or TRBD2 (5 bases each). The germline gives CDR1 LNHDA, CDR2 SQIVND (reference sequence). This CDR3 has 15 amino acids. Trimming removed 6 bases at V and 3 bases at J, with 14 bases between. The CDR3 DNA reads as TGTGCCAGTAGGGGGGACCGCACGGACACCGGGGAGCTGTTTTTT. Translated, it gives CASRGDRTDTGELFF.

This clone qualifies as medium-sized. The chain uses TRBV11-2 and TRBJ1-2; no definite D call. The V gene lost 3 bases and the J gene lost 0 bases, with 8 bases spanning the gap. Germline CDR1 SGHAT, CDR2 FQNNGV. This CDR3 region has 14 residues. The CDR3 sequence: CASSLSGTNYGYTF. The CDR3 coding sequence is TGTGCCAGCAGCTTGTCGGGAACTAACTATGGCTACACCTTC.

This clone was observed once. The CDR3 protein is CASSQAAGGYTF. For the CDR3, the DNA is TGCGCCAGCAGCCAAGCCGCAGGGGGCTACACCTTC. This sequence joins TRBV4-3 and TRBJ1-2; TRBD1 might be the D (5 bases). Germline V gives CDR1 LGHNA, CDR2 YSLEER. Trimming removed 1 base at V and 8 bases at J, with 8 bases between. This CDR3 contains 12 residues.